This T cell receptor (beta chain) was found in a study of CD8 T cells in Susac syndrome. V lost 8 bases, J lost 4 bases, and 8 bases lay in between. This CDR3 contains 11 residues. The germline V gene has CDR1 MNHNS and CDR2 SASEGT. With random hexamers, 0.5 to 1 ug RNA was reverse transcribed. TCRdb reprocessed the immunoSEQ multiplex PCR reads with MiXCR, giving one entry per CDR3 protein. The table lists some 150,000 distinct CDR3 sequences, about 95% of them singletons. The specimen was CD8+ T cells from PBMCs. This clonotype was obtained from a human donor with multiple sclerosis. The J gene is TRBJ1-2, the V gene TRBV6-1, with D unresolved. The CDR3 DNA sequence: TGTGCCAGCGTAAGAGGCTATGGCTACACCTTC. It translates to CASVRGYGYTF.